This is a list of T cell receptor beta chains from one sample in a study of blood T cell repertoires in COVID-19. Sequenced by immunoSEQ multiplex PCR; TCRdb stores in-frame clones only, minus some. The sample lists 220,000 or so clones, about 85% occurring once. Sequenced input: peripheral blood. The origin of the receptors is a woman aged 50 to 60 with COVID-19, enrolled during active disease. CDR3s include the opening cysteine and the closing phenylalanine or tryptophan. D genes are given only for firm matches. Size values are once, few and many counts, or a class for expanded clones, and some rows have none.

V	size	D	J	CDR3	DNA
TRBV9	NA	TRBD1	TRBJ1-2	CASSATNTIPGTGAYGYTF	TGTGCCAGCAGCGCCACGAATACGATCCCCGGGACAGGGGCCTATGGCTACACCTTC
TRBV6-5	NA	NA	TRBJ1-1	CASRAGYTEAFF	TGTGCCAGCAGAGCAGGGTACACTGAAGCTTTCTTT
TRBV5-4	NA	NA	TRBJ2-2	CASRGTGNTGELFF	TGTGCCAGCAGAGGAACGGGGAACACCGGGGAGCTGTTTTTT
TRBV5-1	NA	TRBD1	TRBJ1-1	CASSPGTDEAFF	TGCGCCAGCAGCCCCGGGACAGATGAAGCTTTCTTT
TRBV9	NA	NA	TRBJ1-2	CATGAGNGYTF	TGTGCCACTGGGGCAGGGAATGGCTACACCTTC
TRBV6-5	once	NA	TRBJ1-4	CASSYQRGNEKLFF	TGTGCCAGCAGTTACCAGAGGGGGAATGAAAAACTGTTTTTT
TRBV30	few	TRBD1	TRBJ1-2	CASDVRTGNYGYTF	TGTGCCTCAGACGTACGGACAGGGAACTATGGCTACACCTTC
TRBV11-2	NA	NA	TRBJ2-3	CASSLQGIGTDTQYF	TGTGCCAGCAGCTTACAGGGGATCGGCACAGATACGCAGTATTTT
TRBV28	NA	NA	TRBJ2-7	CASSLKPPRYEQYF	TGTGCCAGCAGTTTGAAGCCCCCCCGCTACGAGCAGTACTTC
TRBV30	NA	TRBD2	TRBJ2-1	CAWSVTSGGANEQFF	TGTGCCTGGAGTGTAACCAGCGGGGGGGCAAATGAGCAGTTCTTC
TRBV19	NA	TRBD1	TRBJ2-1	CASSIVGQSSYNEQFF	TGTGCCAGTAGTATTGTGGGACAGAGCTCCTACAATGAGCAGTTCTTC
TRBV12-3/TRBV12-4	few	TRBD1	TRBJ1-2	CASSATGNYGYTF	TGTGCCAGCAGCGCGACAGGGAACTATGGCTACACCTTC
TRBV3-1/TRBV3-2	NA	TRBD2	TRBJ2-3	CASSPLAGGRTDTQYF	TGTGCCAGCAGCCCCCTAGCGGGGGGCCGCACAGATACGCAGTATTTT
TRBV5-1	NA	NA	TRBJ1-5	CASSPDTYSNQPQHF	TGCGCCAGCAGCCCCGACACCTATAGCAATCAGCCCCAGCATTTT
TRBV13	NA	TRBD1	TRBJ1-3	CASSFRQGSSGNTIYF	TGTGCCAGCAGCTTCAGACAGGGCAGCTCTGGAAACACCATATATTTT
TRBV6-5	NA	NA	TRBJ2-3	CASILGSGPTDTQYF	TGTGCCAGCATCCTAGGCTCCGGCCCCACAGATACGCAGTATTTT
TRBV7-8	NA	TRBD1	TRBJ1-2	CASAGTGEVGYTF	TGTGCCAGTGCCGGGACAGGGGAAGTAGGCTACACCTTC
TRBV27	NA	NA	TRBJ2-3	CASSTEDTQYF	TGTGCCAGCAGTACTGAAGATACGCAGTATTTT